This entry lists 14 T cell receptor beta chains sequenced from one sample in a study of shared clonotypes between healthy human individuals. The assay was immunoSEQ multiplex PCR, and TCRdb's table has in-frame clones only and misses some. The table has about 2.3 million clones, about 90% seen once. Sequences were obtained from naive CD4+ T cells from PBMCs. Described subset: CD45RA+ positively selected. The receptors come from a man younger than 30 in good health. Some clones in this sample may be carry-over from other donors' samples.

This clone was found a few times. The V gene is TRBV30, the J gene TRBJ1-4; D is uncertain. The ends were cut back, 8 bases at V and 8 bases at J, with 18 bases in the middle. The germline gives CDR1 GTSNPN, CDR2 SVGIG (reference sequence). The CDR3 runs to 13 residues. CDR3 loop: CAVVGQLYEKLFF. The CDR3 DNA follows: TGTGCCGTAGTAGGCCAGCTTTACGAAAAACTGTTTTTT.

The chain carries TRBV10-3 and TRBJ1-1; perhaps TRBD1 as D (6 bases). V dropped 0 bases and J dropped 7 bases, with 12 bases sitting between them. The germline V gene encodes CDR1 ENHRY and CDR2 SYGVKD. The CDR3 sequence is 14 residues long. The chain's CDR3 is CAISESRTDHEAFF. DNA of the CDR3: TGTGCCATCAGTGAGTCGAGGACAGACCATGAAGCTTTCTTT.

The CDR3 DNA sequence: TGTGCCAGTAGACTGGATTCTAACTATGGCTACACCTTC. Amino acid sequence: CASRLDSNYGYTF. This chain links TRBV19 with TRBJ1-2; D call uncertain. Germline V gene lookup returns CDR1 LNHDA and CDR2 SQIVND (reference sequence). The CDR3 is 13 residues long. Trimming shortened V by 6 bases and J by 0 bases, and 8 bases separated the two germline ends.

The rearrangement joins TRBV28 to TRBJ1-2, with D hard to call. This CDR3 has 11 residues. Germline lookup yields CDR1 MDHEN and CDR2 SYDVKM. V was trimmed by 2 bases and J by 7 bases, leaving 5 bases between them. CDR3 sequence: CASSLKFGYTF. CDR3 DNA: TGTGCCAGCAGTTTAAAATTTGGCTACACCTTC.

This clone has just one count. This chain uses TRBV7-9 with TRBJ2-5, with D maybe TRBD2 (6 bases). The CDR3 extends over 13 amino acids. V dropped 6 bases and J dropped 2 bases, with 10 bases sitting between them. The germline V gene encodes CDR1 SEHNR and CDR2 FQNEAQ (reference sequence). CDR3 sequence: CASRKGLQETQYF. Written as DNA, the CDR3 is TGTGCCAGCAGGAAGGGACTTCAAGAGACCCAGTACTTC.

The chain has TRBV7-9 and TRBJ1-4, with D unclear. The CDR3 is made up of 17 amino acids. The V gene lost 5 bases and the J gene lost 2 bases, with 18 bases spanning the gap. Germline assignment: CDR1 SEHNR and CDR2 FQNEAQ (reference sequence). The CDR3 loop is CASSLGGQLPTNEKLFF. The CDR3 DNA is TGTGCCAGCAGCCTAGGTGGCCAGTTGCCTACTAATGAAAAACTGTTTTTT.

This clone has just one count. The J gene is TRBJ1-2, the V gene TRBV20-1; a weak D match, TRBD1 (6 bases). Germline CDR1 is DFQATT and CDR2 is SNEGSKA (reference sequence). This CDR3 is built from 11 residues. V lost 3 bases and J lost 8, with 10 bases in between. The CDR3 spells CSARGGQGYTF. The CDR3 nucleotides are TGCAGTGCTAGGGGGGGGCAAGGCTACACCTTC.

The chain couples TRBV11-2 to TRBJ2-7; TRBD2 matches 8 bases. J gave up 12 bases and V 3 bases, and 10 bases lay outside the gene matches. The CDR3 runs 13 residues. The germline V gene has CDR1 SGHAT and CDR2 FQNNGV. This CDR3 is CASSFIAGIFSYF. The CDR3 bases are TGTGCCAGCAGCTTCATAGCGGGAATCTTCTCGTACTTC.

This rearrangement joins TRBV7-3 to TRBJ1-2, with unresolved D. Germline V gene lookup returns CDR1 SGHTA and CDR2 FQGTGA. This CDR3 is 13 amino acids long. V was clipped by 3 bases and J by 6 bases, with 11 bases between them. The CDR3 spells CASSFAAMHGYTF. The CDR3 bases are TGTGCCAGCAGCTTTGCGGCAATGCATGGCTACACCTTC.

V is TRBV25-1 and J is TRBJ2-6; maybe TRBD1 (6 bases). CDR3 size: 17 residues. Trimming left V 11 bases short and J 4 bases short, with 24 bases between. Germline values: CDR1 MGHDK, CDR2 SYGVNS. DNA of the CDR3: TGTGCCTGCACGAACCGGACAGATCTCAGGGGGGCCAACGTCCTGACTTTC. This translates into CACTNRTDLRGANVLTF.

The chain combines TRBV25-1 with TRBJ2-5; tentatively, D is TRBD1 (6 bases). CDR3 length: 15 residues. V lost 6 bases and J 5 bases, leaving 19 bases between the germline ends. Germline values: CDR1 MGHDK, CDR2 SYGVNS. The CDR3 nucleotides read TGTGCCAGCAGCGACTCATACAGGGAGTGGGAGACCCAGTACTTC. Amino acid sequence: CASSDSYREWETQYF.

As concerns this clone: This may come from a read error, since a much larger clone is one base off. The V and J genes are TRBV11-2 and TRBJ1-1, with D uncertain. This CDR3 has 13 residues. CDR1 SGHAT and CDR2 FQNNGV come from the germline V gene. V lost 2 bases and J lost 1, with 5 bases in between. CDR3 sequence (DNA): TGTGCCAGCAGCTTATACGGGAACACTGAAGCTTTCTTT. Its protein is CASSLYGNTEAFF.

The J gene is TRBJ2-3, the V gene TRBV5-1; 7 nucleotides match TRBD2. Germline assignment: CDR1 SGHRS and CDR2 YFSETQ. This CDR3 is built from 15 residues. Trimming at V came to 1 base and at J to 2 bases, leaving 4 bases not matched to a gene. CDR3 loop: CASSLRGLFTDTQYF. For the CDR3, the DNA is TGCGCCAGCAGCTTGAGGGGACTATTCACAGATACGCAGTATTTT.

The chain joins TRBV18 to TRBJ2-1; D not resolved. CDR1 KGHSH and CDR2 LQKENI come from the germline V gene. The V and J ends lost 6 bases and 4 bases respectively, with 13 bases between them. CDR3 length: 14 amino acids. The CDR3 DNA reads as TGTGCCAGCTCGGAAGGAGAAGGTTACAATGAGCAGTTCTTC. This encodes CASSEGEGYNEQFF.